This paragraph covers one TCR beta chain sequence. In this sample, this clone turned up once. It lacks a known antigen. Base qualities are not recorded, but no much larger clone differs from it by a single base. Other DNA sequences from this sample encode an identical CDR3 as well. This specimen belongs to a study of shared clonotypes between healthy human individuals (dated by TCRdb to the early 2020s). Regarding the study in general: Two women and a few men aged 18 to 49 years were included in the cohort. Between about 0.9 and 8.9 billion PBMCs per donor were obtained by leukapheresis. Different laboratories and diverse techniques were used to prepare libraries and sequence TCR repertoires, to increase sequencing depth and limit assay-specific biases. Blood TCR repertoires of roughly 5 healthy adults were deeply sequenced to estimate repertoire size and the extent of clonotype sharing between individuals. Per donor, three plates each were used for CD4 naive and CD4 memory, two for CD8 naive, and one for CD8 memory.

Taken from the germline V gene, the CDR1 and CDR2 loops are SGHTA and FQGNSA. From the cysteine through the phenylalanine, the CDR3 covers 15 amino acids. The sequence is cut down to CDR3 DNA, 45 bases in frame from base 1. V and J are trimmed by 5 bases and 3 bases, and the gene matches miss 6 bases of the junction. The donors were healthy, HIV-negative adults who had no recently reported acute infections or vaccinations. All donors were Caucasian adults living in Nashville, Tennessee, USA. CD4+ T cells were enriched by magnetic negative selection; naive cells were then positively selected on CD45RA, and the negative fraction formed the memory subset. After blood collection by leukapheresis, PBMCs were isolated using Ficoll-Histopaque density gradient centrifugation and then cryopreserved in the vapor phase of liquid nitrogen. Analytical flow cytometry was used to check the purity and quantity of every magnetically sorted T cell population. Genomic DNA was isolated from every sorted fraction and measured by UV absorbance on a Nanodrop 2000c.

Using the deep immunoSEQ assay, multiplex PCR amplified TCR CDR3 regions from genomic DNA. Genomic DNA extracted from each cell subset was distributed evenly over all wells of several immunoSEQ 96-well plates, and each plate served as one replicate. For sorted subsets, approximately 200 ng of genomic DNA, equivalent to around 31,000 T cell genomes, went into each replicate PCR. Purified libraries were measured with a Qubit 3.0 fluorometer, size-checked on a Bioanalyzer 2100, and measured again with the KAPA Library Quantification kit. A separate single-read 150-cycle Illumina NextSeq 550 flow cell was used to sequence each immunoSEQ 96-well plate. For the original study's pipeline: Because only junctional sequences without quality scores were contained in the immunoSEQ output, filtering matching that applied to full-length reads could not be performed. To assign V/J genes and CDR3, sequences were annotated against IMGT germline references using PyIR, a Python wrapper for IgBLAST v1.9. Reads were filtered out if the reads had weak V/J assignments (E-value above 1e-6), no CDR3, stop codons, out-of-frame junctions, or ambiguous translated residues. V3J clonotypes were defined as sequences sharing an identical inferred V gene, J gene, and CDR3 amino acid sequence. The percentage overlap between two repertoires was calculated by dividing the number of shared unique clonotypes by the size of the smaller repertoire. Repertoire richness was assessed with RTK rarefaction, the Chao1 estimator, and Recon v2.1 estimates of unobserved clonotypes. OLGA was used to compute generation probabilities for all TCRbeta clonotypes that the gDNA method yielded from a handful of donors. TCRdb re-hosts the immuneACCESS table, in-frame sequences only. Its copies lack some clones; in the studies checked, an unresolved V gene accounts for under half of them, and the cause for the rest is not known. The DNA was the basis for D and trimming; V, J and clone size are from that table. In this sample the table shows some 2.3 million clones, 80% to 95% of which occur a single time. The top ten clones comprise about 0.41% of the sample.

Overall study results and their limits: Across a few donors, roughly 5.4% of naive CD4, approximately 4% of naive CD8, approximately 2.5% of memory CD4, and about 0.4% of memory CD8 clonotypes were shared. Pairwise subsampling led to the expectation that sequencing depth would affect the degree of clonotype sharing among donors. Higher generation probabilities were observed for clonotypes shared by all four sorted-subset donors than for non-shared clonotypes. Sampling was limited to blood, and TCR repertoires in tissue likely differ from TCR repertoires in blood. Larger estimated clonotype richness was generally found for naive subsets than for memory subsets. Rarefaction of sorted-subset datasets indicated incomplete sequencing despite the large sequencing depth. Because the study included only a small number of donors, the genetic and exposure-history diversity represented was limited.

The chain couples TRBV7-2 to TRBJ2-7; 11 of the junction bases match TRBD2. Specimen: naive CD4+ T cells from PBMCs. Read against the paper, the sample's cell subset or site label means: CD45RA+ positively selected. The receptor comes from a young man in good health. Some clones in this sample may be carry-over from other donors' samples. CDR3 reads: CASSLELAGGYEQYF. The bases read TGTGCCAGCAGCCTGGAGCTAGCGGGGGGCTACGAGCAGTACTTC.